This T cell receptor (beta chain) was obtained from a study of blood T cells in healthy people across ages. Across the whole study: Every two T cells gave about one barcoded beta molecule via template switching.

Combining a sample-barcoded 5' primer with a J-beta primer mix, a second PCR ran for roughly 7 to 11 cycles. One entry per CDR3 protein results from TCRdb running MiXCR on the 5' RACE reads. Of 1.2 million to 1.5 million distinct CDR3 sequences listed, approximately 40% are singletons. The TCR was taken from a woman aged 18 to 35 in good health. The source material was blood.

The DNA of the CDR3 is TGCAGTGCTAGAGATGGGGTTAATACCTACGAGCAGTACTTC. It specifies CSARDGVNTYEQYF. The chain recombines TRBV20-1 with TRBJ2-4; D unclear. The DNA end is a closer match to TRBJ2-7, so the J assignment may be wrong. CDR1 and CDR2 from the germline V gene are DFQATT and SNEGSKA (reference sequence). The CDR3 spans 14 residues.